What follows are 19 T cell receptor beta chains derived from one specimen sequenced in a study of blood T cell repertoires in COVID-19. Profiling relied on immunoSEQ multiplex PCR, and the TCRdb table lists in-frame clones only, not all of them. In the table there are under 150,000 clones, 90% of which are singletons. Sample: peripheral blood. Receptor source: a human donor with active COVID-19. The donor label of this sample is uncertain.

The V and J genes are TRBV3-1 (or the pseudogene TRBV3-2) and TRBJ2-4; D might be TRBD1 (6 bases). Germline-derived CDR1 and CDR2 are LGHDT and YNNKEL (reference sequence). The V and J ends lost 5 bases and 0 bases respectively, with 11 bases between them. The CDR3 length is 15 residues. Here the CDR3 DNA reads TGTGCCAGCAGCTTACAGGGTGAAGCCAAAAACATTCAGTACTTC. It is translated as CASSLQGEAKNIQYF.

The CDR3 coding sequence is TGCGCCAGCAGCTTGGAACCCTCTGGACTAGCAACAGATACGCAGTATTTT. Protein sequence: CASSLEPSGLATDTQYF. The gene calls are TRBV5-1 and TRBJ2-3; 8 bases line up with TRBD2. This CDR3 region has 17 residues. Per the germline V gene, CDR1 is SGHRS and CDR2 is YFSETQ. V was pared by 0 bases and J by 3 bases, with 9 bases of the junction left unmatched.

The rearrangement joins TRBV6-5 to TRBJ2-2; 7 bases map to TRBD1. CDR1 is MNHEY, CDR2 SVGAGI, per germline. CDR3 size: 12 residues. Losses at the gene ends were 6 bases for V and 7 bases for J; bases not matched to a gene: 2. This CDR3 is CASRRTGGELFF. As DNA, the CDR3 is TGTGCCAGCAGACGGACAGGCGGGGAGCTGTTTTTT.

The rearrangement links TRBV28 to TRBJ1-1; 7 nucleotides align to TRBD1. The length of the CDR3 is 14 residues. Losses at the gene ends were 6 bases for V and 4 bases for J; bases not matched to a gene: 8. In germline, CDR1 is MDHEN, CDR2 SYDVKM. The CDR3 DNA reads as TGTGCCAGCAGCCAAAACAGGGGCGGCACTGAAGCTTTCTTT. Protein: CASSQNRGGTEAFF.

The chain has TRBV19 and TRBJ2-7; 8 bases match TRBD1. The CDR3 is made up of 14 amino acids. CDR1 and CDR2 (germline): LNHDA, SQIVND (reference sequence). With 3 bases clipped from V and 7 bases from J, the junction kept 8 bases outside the gene matches. CDR3 sequence: CASSIARGRDEQYF. For the CDR3, the DNA is TGTGCCAGTAGTATTGCCAGGGGGCGTGATGAGCAGTACTTC.

The rearrangement links TRBV29-1 to TRBJ1-1; D gene ambiguous. The CDR3 runs to 13 residues. V was pared by 7 bases and J by 0 bases, with 12 bases between. CDR1 and CDR2 from the germline V gene are SQVTM and ANQGSEA. Written as DNA, the CDR3 is TGCAGCGCACGTGAGTTTATGAACACTGAAGCTTTCTTT. It codes for CSAREFMNTEAFF.

J is TRBJ2-5 and V is TRBV4-3; D remains unclear. The germline V gene has CDR1 LGHNA and CDR2 YSLEER. V gave up 0 bases and J gave up 4 bases, with 6 bases separating them. The CDR3 covers 13 residues. CDR3 region: CASSQDLLETQYF. The CDR3 nucleotides read TGCGCCAGCAGCCAAGATCTTTTAGAGACCCAGTACTTC.

V and J are TRBV7-9 and TRBJ1-5, with TRBD1 matching over 8 bases. Germline CDR1 is SEHNR and CDR2 is FQNEAQ (reference sequence). V lost 3 bases and J lost 4; bases outside the gene matches: 5. The CDR3 is 15 residues long. CDR3 bases: TGTGCCAGCAGCTTCGGACAGGGTTCAAATCAGCCCCAGCATTTT. Protein sequence: CASSFGQGSNQPQHF.

This clone is a singleton in its sample. The chain couples TRBV7-9 to TRBJ1-5; 9 nucleotides agree with TRBD1. This CDR3 region has 15 residues. Germline CDR1 is SEHNR and CDR2 is FQNEAQ (reference sequence). With 4 bases clipped from V and 5 bases from J, the junction kept 6 bases outside the gene matches. In DNA, the CDR3 is TGTGCCAGCAGCTCTACAGGGGGCGTGGATCAGCCCCAGCATTTT. As protein: CASSSTGGVDQPQHF.

V usage is TRBV10-3 and J usage is TRBJ1-1, with a tentative D call TRBD1 (5 bases). Between the trimmed V and J ends, which lost 7 bases and 4 bases, there was a span of 13 bases. This CDR3 comprises 13 residues. Germline V gene data show CDR1 as ENHRY and CDR2 as SYGVKD. The CDR3 is CAITVGARTEAFF. The CDR3 coding sequence is TGTGCCATCACCGTAGGGGCGCGCACTGAAGCTTTCTTT.

The chain links TRBV20-1 to TRBJ2-5, with D unresolved. Trimming took off 6 bases at V and 5 bases at J, with 7 bases between the two ends. Germline CDR1 is DFQATT and CDR2 is SNEGSKA (reference sequence). This CDR3 is built from 10 residues. The CDR3 bases are TGCAGTGCCCCCGGGGAGACCCAGTACTTC. It codes for CSAPGETQYF.

This chain uses TRBV29-1 with TRBJ2-1; 15 bases line up with TRBD2. The germline gives CDR1 SQVTM, CDR2 ANQGSEA. The ends lost 6 bases at V and 0 bases at J; junction bases unmatched: 9. This CDR3 has 18 residues. CDR3 in DNA: TGCAGCGTGCAGGGACTAGCGGGGGGACTGAGCTCCTACAATGAGCAGTTCTTC. Its protein product is CSVQGLAGGLSSYNEQFF.

The genes are TRBV5-6 and TRBJ2-4, with D perhaps matching TRBD2 (5 bases). The CDR3 has 17 amino acids. Trimming took off 4 bases at V and 0 bases at J, with 17 bases between the two ends. Germline V gene sequence: CDR1 SGHDT, CDR2 YYEEEE. The CDR3: CASSPAPGWLAKNIQYF. DNA of the CDR3: TGTGCCAGCAGCCCCGCGCCGGGATGGCTAGCCAAAAACATTCAGTACTTC.

The rearrangement links TRBV6-5 to TRBJ1-4; TRBD1 agrees at 10 bases. CDR3 size: 14 residues. Germline V gene data show CDR1 as MNHEY and CDR2 as SVGAGI. The V and J ends lost 6 bases and 8 bases, in that order; junction bases with no gene match: 6. CDR3 region: CASRTDRGNEKLFF. CDR3 bases: TGTGCCAGCAGGACGGACAGGGGGAACGAAAAACTGTTTTTT.

This chain links TRBV19 with TRBJ2-5, with 12 bases aligning to TRBD2. This CDR3 contains 16 residues. Germline CDR1 LNHDA, CDR2 SQIVND (reference sequence). The ends lost 5 bases at V and 4 bases at J; junction bases unmatched: 8. CDR3 DNA: TGTGCCAGTAGTCTCCTAGCGGGGGGGCTGGTAGAGACCCAGTACTTC. It codes for CASSLLAGGLVETQYF. The full variable domain, rest sourced from reference TRBV19 and TRBJ2-5, is DGGITQSPKYLFRKEGQNVTLSCEQNLNHDAMYWYRQDPGQGLRLIYYSQIVNDFQKGDIAEGYSVSREKKESFPLTVTSAQKNPTAFYLCASSLLAGGLVETQYFGPGTRLLVL.

This rearrangement joins TRBV4-3 to TRBJ2-7; 10 bases are a match to TRBD2. In germline, CDR1 is LGHNA, CDR2 YSLEER. V shed 4 bases, J shed 0 bases, and the junction held 6 bases outside the gene matches. The CDR3 is made up of 16 amino acids. CDR3 in DNA: TGCGCCAGCAGCCCCGAACTAGCGGGGACCTCCTACGAGCAGTACTTC. Amino acids: CASSPELAGTSYEQYF.

This clone was recorded once. The V gene is TRBV2, the J gene TRBJ2-1; D is ambiguous. V was cut by 7 bases and J by 12 bases, with 16 bases left in between. The CDR3 totals 12 residues. The germline V gene has CDR1 SNHLY and CDR2 FYNNEI. Here the CDR3 reads CASTPDRYGQFF. The CDR3 DNA reads TGTGCCAGCACGCCTGATCGATACGGGCAGTTCTTC. The full variable domain, rest sourced from reference TRBV2 and TRBJ2-1, is EPEVTQTPSHQVTQMGQEVILRCVPISNHLYFYWYRQILGQKVEFLVSFYNNEISEKSEIFDDQFSVERPDGSNFTLKIRSTKLEDSAMYFCASTPDRYGQFFGPGTRLTVL.

This clone occurred once. The chain has TRBV9 and TRBJ2-5; maybe TRBD2 (6 bases). The germline V gene has CDR1 SGDLS and CDR2 YYNGEE. V lost 2 bases and J lost 1, with 9 bases in between. CDR3 size: 14 residues. This chain's CDR3 is CASSVRGSQETQYF. The CDR3 DNA follows: TGTGCCAGCAGCGTCCGGGGGAGCCAAGAGACCCAGTACTTC.

This chain links TRBV18 with TRBJ1-2; 7 bases match TRBD1. This CDR3 contains 14 residues. V lost 2 bases to trimming and J lost 8 bases; unmatched junction nucleotides: 8. Looked up from germline, CDR1 is KGHSH and CDR2 is LQKENI. The CDR3 protein is CASSPTGVLDGYTF. CDR3 coding DNA: TGTGCCAGCTCACCAACAGGGGTACTGGACGGCTACACCTTC.